One sample yielded the 10 T cell receptor beta chains listed below, sequenced in a study of CD8 T cells in ankylosing spondylitis. Study-level results: Ankylosing spondylitis blood seemed to carry a telltale TCR beta motif made of eight highly homologous variants.

TCRdb used MiXCR to reprocess the 5' RACE reads, holding one entry per CDR3 protein. Among 200,000 to 250,000 distinct CDR3 sequences listed, around 19% were seen once. Their target antigens are unknown. What was sequenced was blood, either unsorted or a sorted T cell fraction (not recorded which). The receptor source for this set is a male donor with ankylosing spondylitis.

In this sample, this clonotype turned up many times. The chain employs TRBV12-3 or TRBV12-4 and TRBJ2-1; 8 bases are a match to TRBD1. The CDR3 is 13 amino acids. Losses at the gene ends were 10 bases for V and 9 bases for J; bases not matched to a gene: 11. The CDR3 nucleotides read TGTGCCACCAAGGACAGGGAAGTTACTGAGCAGTTCTTC. This gives the protein CATKDREVTEQFF.

This clonotype came up a few times. This chain uses TRBV29-1 with TRBJ2-3; 9 positions match TRBD2. Germline V CDR1 and CDR2: SQVTM, ANQGSEA. V was clipped by 5 bases and J by 2 bases; unmatched bases: 5. The CDR3 sequence is 14 residues long. The CDR3: CSVRLAENTDTQYF. The CDR3 bases are TGCAGCGTTAGACTAGCGGAGAACACAGATACGCAGTATTTT.

The V gene is TRBV11-2, the J gene TRBJ2-5; TRBD1 agrees at 8 bases. The CDR3 has 17 amino acids. Germline CDR1 reads SGHAT; CDR2 reads FQNNGV. V shed 5 bases and J 3 bases; nucleotides not matched to a gene: 14. Here the CDR3 DNA reads TGTGCCAGCAGCGAGGGGGGCAGGGGGCTAGGGGAAGAGACCCAGTACTTC. As protein: CASSEGGRGLGEETQYF.

This clonotype was seen a handful of times. The DNA for the CDR3 is TGTGCCAGCAGTGTACCGAGCCGGACATTTAACACCGGGGAGCTGTTTTTT. It translates to CASSVPSRTFNTGELFF. V and J are TRBV9 and TRBJ2-2; D perhaps matches TRBD1 (5 bases). The CDR3 is made up of 17 amino acids. The V and J ends lost 5 bases and 2 bases respectively, with 19 bases between them. Germline loops: CDR1 SGDLS, CDR2 YYNGEE.

In this sample, this clonotype turned up a few times. In DNA, the CDR3 is TGTGCCAGCAGCGTGCCATCCGGCGCTGAAGCTTTCTTT. Its protein product is CASSVPSGAEAFF. The chain carries TRBV7-9 and TRBJ1-1; D is unclear. Trimming took off 5 bases at V and 6 bases at J, with 13 bases between the two ends. This CDR3 is built from 13 residues. The germline V gene has CDR1 SEHNR and CDR2 FQNEAQ (reference sequence).

The V call is TRBV7-9, the J call TRBJ2-3, with 14 bases that match TRBD2. CDR1 is SEHNR and CDR2 is FQNEAQ in the germline V gene (reference sequence). The CDR3 length is 16 residues. After removal of 4 bases from V and 2 bases from J, the junction contained 2 bases not matched to a gene. This CDR3 reads CASSSGLAGDTDTQYF. The CDR3, as DNA: TGTGCCAGCAGCTCGGGACTAGCGGGGGACACAGATACGCAGTATTTT. The full variable domain, rest sourced from reference TRBV7-9 and TRBJ2-3, is DTGVSQNPRHKITKRGQNVTFRCDPISEHNRLYWYRQTLGQGPEFLTYFQNEAQLEKSRLLSDRFSAERPKGSFSTLEIQRTEQGDSAMYLCASSSGLAGDTDTQYFGPGTRLTVL.

In its sample, this clonotype was seen a few times. This CDR3 is CASSLIREGEDTQYF. The CDR3 region has the DNA TGTGCCAGCAGCTTGATCCGGGAGGGCGAGGATACGCAGTATTTT. The chain uses TRBV5-6 and TRBJ2-3; 8 bases are shared with TRBD2. With V trimmed by 1 base and J by 6 bases, 7 bases remained unmatched. CDR3 size: 15 residues. The germline CDR1 and CDR2 sequences are SGHDT and YYEEEE. The whole variable domain, remainder taken from reference TRBV5-6 and TRBJ2-3, is DAGVTQSPTHLIKTRGQQVTLRCSPKSGHDTVSWYQQALGQGPQFIFQYYEEEERQRGNFPDRFSGHQFPNYSSELNVNALLLGDSALYLCASSLIREGEDTQYFGPGTRLTVL.

This clonotype has a handful of counts. The J gene is TRBJ2-7, the V gene TRBV5-1, with D perhaps given as TRBD1 or TRBD2 (6 bases each). The length of the CDR3 is 14 residues. V was pared by 1 base and J by 2 bases, with 10 bases between. Germline CDR1 and CDR2: SGHRS and YFSETQ. CDR3 DNA: TGCGCCAGCAGCTTGCGGGGGCCTACCTACGAGCAGTACTTC. Encoded protein: CASSLRGPTYEQYF.

The sample holds a few counts of this clonotype. The J gene is TRBJ2-7, the V gene TRBV5-1; TRBD2 aligns across 9 bases. The CDR3 sequence is 15 residues long. With V trimmed by 4 bases and J by 2 bases, 7 bases remained unmatched. The V gene's germline CDR1 is SGHRS and CDR2 YFSETQ. The CDR3 spells CASSPGLASTYEQYF. In DNA form, the CDR3 reads TGCGCCAGCAGCCCAGGACTAGCGTCAACCTACGAGCAGTACTTC.

The chain carries TRBV19 and TRBJ1-1; D gene ambiguous. V was shortened by 3 bases and J by 5 bases, with 7 bases between the two germline ends. CDR3 size: 12 residues. CDR1 LNHDA and CDR2 SQIVND come from the germline V gene (reference sequence). CDR3 in DNA: TGTGCCAGTAGTATCAGTTGGACTGAAGCTTTCTTT. Translated, it gives CASSISWTEAFF.